This T cell receptor (beta chain) comes out of a study of blood T cell repertoires in COVID-19. Across the whole study: Italy, Spain and the United States were the sources of the convalescent and acute COVID-19 samples. From T cells, B-cell-depleted T cells, or PBMCs came the material, which was cDNA or gDNA.

In the authors' workflow: Quantification of nucleated cells was approximated via reference gene primer amplification. Measured with immunoSEQ multiplex PCR; TCRdb has only the in-frame clones, and not every one. V and J calls and clone size are those listed in that table; D and trimming were worked out from the DNA. Of 90,000 to 120,000 clones listed, roughly 80% are singletons. This CDR3 spans 16 amino acids. V was cut by 1 base and J by 6 bases, with 16 bases left in between. Germline CDR1 is SEHNR and CDR2 is FQNEAQ (reference sequence). The receptor was isolated from a human donor in a cohort sampled during active COVID-19. The rearrangement uses TRBV7-9 and TRBJ2-1; D is unresolved. Sequenced sample: peripheral blood. CDR3 residues: CASSLVRPAGSNEQFF. CDR3 bases: TGTGCCAGCAGCTTAGTGAGGCCGGCCGGAAGCAATGAGCAGTTCTTC.